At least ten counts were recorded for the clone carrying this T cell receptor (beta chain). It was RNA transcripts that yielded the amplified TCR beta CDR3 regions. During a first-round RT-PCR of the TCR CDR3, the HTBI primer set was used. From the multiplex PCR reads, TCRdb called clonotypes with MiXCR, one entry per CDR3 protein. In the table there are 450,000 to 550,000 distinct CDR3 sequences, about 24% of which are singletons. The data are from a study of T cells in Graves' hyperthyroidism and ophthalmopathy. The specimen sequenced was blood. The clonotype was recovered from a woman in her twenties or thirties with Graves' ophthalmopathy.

CDR3: CATSKSGGRPDTQYF. The CDR3 nucleotides are TGTGCCACCAGCAAATCGGGGGGGCGTCCGGATACGCAGTATTTT. This sequence joins TRBV15 and TRBJ2-3; 8 bases are shared with TRBD2. V lost 4 bases to trimming and J lost 6 bases; unmatched junction nucleotides: 9. CDR1 is LNHNV, CDR2 YYDKDF, per germline (reference sequence). The CDR3 totals 15 residues.